Each of the 29 T cell receptor beta chains below was sequenced from the same sample in a study of blood T cell repertoires in COVID-19. Only in-frame clones appear in the TCRdb table, and some are missing; sequencing was by immunoSEQ multiplex PCR. Of 150,000 to 250,000 clones listed, around 87% were seen once; the top ten hold around 2.1%. Sequencing was carried out using PBMCs or T cells enriched from blood (not recorded which). Source of these receptors: a woman between 25 and 40 years old who had recovered from COVID-19.

This sequence joins TRBV19 and TRBJ1-5; 7 bases are a match to TRBD1. The V and J ends lost 3 bases and 7 bases, in that order; junction bases with no gene match: 6. The CDR3 contains 14 residues. Germline CDR1 is LNHDA and CDR2 is SQIVND (reference sequence). The CDR3 bases are TGTGCCAGTAGTATCACAGGGGCAAACCAGCCCCAGCATTTT. Its protein product is CASSITGANQPQHF.

The J gene is TRBJ1-2, the V gene TRBV7-9, with TRBD1 as a possible D gene (6 bases). V was clipped by 3 bases and J by 6 bases, with 11 bases between them. Germline values: CDR1 SEHNR, CDR2 FQNEAQ (reference sequence). CDR3 length: 13 residues. DNA for the CDR3: TGTGCCAGCAGCTTGGGGGCAGGGGATGGCTACACCTTC. Translating it yields CASSLGAGDGYTF.

The rearrangement uses TRBV28 and TRBJ1-6; weak D call: TRBD1 (6 bases). The V end lost 7 bases, the J end lost 13 bases, and 14 bases lay between the germline ends. CDR3 length: 12 amino acids. CDR1 and CDR2 (germline): MDHEN, SYDVKM. The CDR3: CASTSLRGPLHF. CDR3 bases: TGTGCCAGCACCTCCCTGAGGGGGCCCCTCCACTTT.

V and J are TRBV5-6 and TRBJ1-2; 8 bases match TRBD1. The CDR3 sequence is 14 residues long. Trimming removed 0 bases from V and 7 bases from J; junction bases left unmatched: 5. Germline V gene lookup returns CDR1 SGHDT and CDR2 YYEEEE. The CDR3 reads CASSLGQGQGGYTF. The CDR3 bases are TGTGCCAGCAGCTTGGGACAGGGGCAGGGTGGCTACACCTTC.

The CDR3 spells CASSQEQYRYTDTQYF. The CDR3 DNA reads as TGTGCCAGCAGCCAAGAACAGTACCGATACACAGATACGCAGTATTTT. The chain carries TRBV14 and TRBJ2-3; D remains unclear. The CDR3 runs 16 residues. Germline-derived CDR1 and CDR2 are SGHDN and FVKESK. The V end lost 0 bases, the J end lost 2 bases, and 12 bases lay between the germline ends.

This chain links TRBV19 with TRBJ2-1, with D possibly being TRBD1 (6 bases). The CDR3 sequence is 16 residues long. Trimming left V 4 bases short and J 7 bases short, with 20 bases between. Germline V lookup: CDR1 LNHDA, CDR2 SQIVND (reference sequence). The CDR3 reads CASSTPRDTTGNEQFF. CDR3 nucleotide sequence: TGTGCCAGTAGTACCCCCCGGGACACCACGGGGAATGAGCAGTTCTTC.

This sequence joins TRBV7-9 and TRBJ2-1, with D hard to call. The V end was cut by 0 bases, the J end by 5 bases, with 20 bases between. Germline lookup yields CDR1 SEHNR and CDR2 FQNEAQ (reference sequence). This CDR3 spans 18 amino acids. The CDR3 DNA reads as TGTGCCAGCAGCTTAGCGATTTACTCTCCCAATGTCCACAATGAGCAGTTCTTC. Protein product: CASSLAIYSPNVHNEQFF.

The genes are TRBV28 and TRBJ1-4; 9 bases map to TRBD1. This CDR3 has 14 amino acids. V lost 5 bases and J lost 6; bases outside the gene matches: 4. CDR1 is MDHEN, CDR2 SYDVKM, per germline. CDR3 residues: CASSPGTGYEKLFF. The CDR3 bases are TGTGCCAGCAGTCCCGGGACAGGGTATGAAAAACTGTTTTTT. The variable domain in full, with the rest retrieved from reference TRBV28 and TRBJ1-4, is DVKVTQSSRYLVKRTGEKVFLECVQDMDHENMFWYRQDPGLGLRLIYFSYDVKMKEKGDIPEGYSVSREKKERFSLILESASTNQTSMYLCASSPGTGYEKLFFGSGTQLSVL.

CDR3 DNA sequence: TGTGCCAGTCGGGGCGAGCGGGAGATAGTATCAGATACGCAGTATTTT. Protein: CASRGEREIVSDTQYF. This sequence joins TRBV19 and TRBJ2-3; 8 bases fit TRBD2. J gave up 4 bases and V 8 bases, and 14 bases lay outside the gene matches. The CDR3 is made up of 16 amino acids. CDR1 LNHDA and CDR2 SQIVND come from the germline V gene (reference sequence).

The V and J genes are TRBV6-2 or TRBV6-3 and TRBJ2-1; no reliable D call. Germline V gene lookup returns CDR1 MNHEY and CDR2 SVGEGT. The length of the CDR3 is 13 residues. The V and J ends lost 5 bases and 3 bases respectively, with 8 bases between them. CDR3 bases: TGTGCCAGCAGTCGGGTACTCTACAATGAGCAGTTCTTC. Protein sequence: CASSRVLYNEQFF.

This rearrangement joins TRBV14 to TRBJ2-7; tentatively, D is TRBD1 (6 bases). The V end was cut by 1 base, the J end by 6 bases, with 16 bases between. Germline assignment: CDR1 SGHDN and CDR2 FVKESK. This CDR3 has 15 residues. The CDR3 region has the DNA TGTGCCAGCAGCCAAGTTAGTGGGGGCCTCAGCGAGCAGTACTTC. This gives the protein CASSQVSGGLSEQYF.

J is TRBJ1-2 and V is TRBV3-1 (or the pseudogene TRBV3-2); 7 bases line up with TRBD1. Germline trimming cut 1 base from V and 3 bases from J; bases unmatched to any gene: 8. CDR1 and CDR2 (germline): LGHDT, YNNKEL (reference sequence). The CDR3 is made up of 16 amino acids. CDR3 sequence (DNA): TGTGCCAGCAGCCAAGGTAGCCAGGGGGTGCACTATGGCTACACCTTC. The encoded protein is CASSQGSQGVHYGYTF.

The chain has TRBV5-1 and TRBJ2-7; possible D gene TRBD1, 6 bases. This CDR3 is 17 amino acids long. Germline V CDR1 and CDR2: SGHRS, YFSETQ. The V end was cut by 4 bases, the J end by 2 bases, with 22 bases between. The CDR3 here is CASSQGIGQKLTYEQYF. For the CDR3, the DNA is TGCGCCAGCAGCCAAGGAATAGGACAGAAACTAACCTACGAGCAGTACTTC.

The chain has TRBV14 and TRBJ2-6; TRBD1 agrees at 10 bases. CDR3 length: 17 amino acids. Germline CDR1 and CDR2: SGHDN and FVKESK. The ends lost 4 bases at V and 0 bases at J; junction bases unmatched: 3. In nucleotides, the CDR3 is TGTGCCAGCAGCCCGGGACAGGGGCCCTCTGGGGCCAACGTCCTGACTTTC. Amino acids: CASSPGQGPSGANVLTF.

This chain connects TRBV24-1 to TRBJ1-1; TRBD1 agrees at 7 bases. The V gene's germline CDR1 is KGHDR and CDR2 SFDVKD. The CDR3 length is 13 residues. Trimming at V came to 7 bases and at J to 1 base, leaving 2 bases not matched to a gene. CDR3 in DNA: TGTGCCACCAGACGGACAGGGAACACTGAAGCTTTCTTT. This gives the protein CATRRTGNTEAFF.

The chain employs TRBV5-5 and TRBJ1-2; no reliable D call. This CDR3 contains 16 residues. Trimming took off 2 bases at V and 8 bases at J, with 22 bases between the two ends. Germline assignment: CDR1 SGHKS and CDR2 YYEKEE (reference sequence). The CDR3 region is CASSFRSSLWAYGYTF. CDR3 DNA sequence: TGTGCCAGCAGCTTTCGTTCCAGCCTTTGGGCGTACGGCTACACCTTC.

The chain employs TRBV11-2 and TRBJ2-4; no definite D call. Germline V gene data show CDR1 as SGHAT and CDR2 as FQNNGV. Trimming cost V 2 bases and J 0 bases, with 8 bases left between them. The CDR3 contains 15 residues. CDR3 nucleotides: TGTGCCAGCAGCTTAAGAGGAGAAGCCAAAAACATTCAGTACTTC. It encodes CASSLRGEAKNIQYF.

This chain uses TRBV2 with TRBJ1-5; TRBD1 is a possible D gene (6 bases). The CDR3 loop spans 16 amino acids. V was trimmed by 2 bases and J by 5 bases, leaving 16 bases between them. Germline lookup yields CDR1 SNHLY and CDR2 FYNNEI. The CDR3 protein is CASSELGGVGDQPQHF. CDR3 nucleotides: TGTGCCAGCAGTGAATTAGGGGGTGTCGGGGATCAGCCCCAGCATTTT.

J is TRBJ1-6 and V is TRBV2; TRBD1 might be the D (5 bases). Germline lookup yields CDR1 SNHLY and CDR2 FYNNEI. Trimming pared 6 bases from V and 10 bases from J, leaving 13 bases between. This CDR3 is 13 amino acids long. The CDR3 sequence is CASRLGVRSPLHF. CDR3 nucleotides: TGTGCCAGCAGATTAGGGGTTCGCTCACCCCTCCACTTT. The variable domain in full, with the rest retrieved from reference TRBV2 and TRBJ1-6, is EPEVTQTPSHQVTQMGQEVILRCVPISNHLYFYWYRQILGQKVEFLVSFYNNEISEKSEIFDDQFSVERPDGSNFTLKIRSTKLEDSAMYFCASRLGVRSPLHFGNGTRLTVT.

This sequence joins TRBV24-1 and TRBJ2-2, with TRBD1 as a possible D gene (6 bases). The ends were cut back, 0 bases at V and 4 bases at J, with 23 bases in the middle. The CDR3 is 20 amino acids. From germline, CDR1 is KGHDR and CDR2 SFDVKD. The CDR3 here is CATSDLGQGSGKLPTGELFF. CDR3 DNA: TGTGCCACCAGTGATTTGGGGCAGGGGTCCGGAAAATTACCCACCGGGGAGCTGTTTTTT.

The chain carries TRBV18 and TRBJ2-3; D is unresolved. Germline assignment: CDR1 KGHSH and CDR2 LQKENI. The CDR3 is 15 residues long. V was pared by 3 bases and J by 5 bases, with 15 bases between. The CDR3 region is CASSPGVGSLDTQYF. CDR3 coding DNA: TGTGCCAGCTCACCGGGCGTGGGCAGCTTAGATACGCAGTATTTT.

The V gene is TRBV5-1, the J gene TRBJ2-1; TRBD1 might be the D (6 bases). Per the germline V gene, CDR1 is SGHRS and CDR2 is YFSETQ. Trimming left V 4 bases short and J 7 bases short, with 12 bases between. The CDR3 consists of 13 residues. The CDR3: CASSLWGPNEQFF. The DNA for the CDR3 is TGCGCCAGCAGCCTATGGGGGCCTAATGAGCAGTTCTTC.

The rearrangement joins TRBV19 to TRBJ2-3, with 10 bases that match TRBD2. Germline-derived CDR1 and CDR2 are LNHDA and SQIVND (reference sequence). The CDR3 is made up of 16 amino acids. V trimming: 6 bases; J trimming: 3 bases; junction bases outside the gene matches: 9. CDR3: CASREREGYRTDTQYF. As DNA, the CDR3 is TGTGCCAGTAGGGAGCGGGAGGGCTATCGGACAGATACGCAGTATTTT.

The CDR3 reads CASSEKTSGVGETQYF. The CDR3 DNA reads as TGTGCCAGCAGTGAAAAGACTAGCGGGGTTGGAGAGACCCAGTACTTC. The rearrangement uses TRBV2 and TRBJ2-5; 11 positions match TRBD2. CDR1 is SNHLY, CDR2 FYNNEI, per germline. The CDR3 has 16 residues. V lost 2 bases and J lost 4; bases outside the gene matches: 6.

V and J are TRBV9 and TRBJ2-1, with TRBD2 identical over 10 bases. This CDR3 has 16 residues. Germline lookup yields CDR1 SGDLS and CDR2 YYNGEE. The J segment lost 8 bases and the V segment lost 0 bases, leaving 8 bases of the junction unmatched. This CDR3 is CASSVATLAGADEQFF. The DNA of the CDR3 is TGTGCCAGCAGCGTAGCTACCCTAGCGGGAGCAGATGAGCAGTTCTTC. The entire variable domain, with the rest obtained from reference TRBV9 and TRBJ2-1, is as follows: DSGVTQTPKHLITATGQRVTLRCSPRSGDLSVYWYQQSLDQGLQFLIQYYNGEERAKGNILERFSAQQFPDLHSELNLSSLELGDSALYFCASSVATLAGADEQFFGPGTRLTVL.

This chain connects TRBV24-1 to TRBJ2-2, with 11 bases lining up with TRBD1. With V trimmed by 4 bases and J by 7 bases, 10 bases remained unmatched. The CDR3 totals 17 residues. The germline gives CDR1 KGHDR, CDR2 SFDVKD. In DNA form, the CDR3 reads TGTGCCACCAGTGACCCCCGGACAGGGGGCAGGATCGGGGAGCTGTTTTTT. This sequence encodes CATSDPRTGGRIGELFF.

V gene TRBV5-1 combines with J gene TRBJ1-2; D is uncertain. Per the germline V gene, CDR1 is SGHRS and CDR2 is YFSETQ. V shed 0 bases and J shed 4 bases, with 10 bases lying between them. This CDR3 has 14 amino acids. CDR3 DNA: TGCGCCAGCAGCTTGGGAGACGGGTTCTATGGCTACACCTTC. Protein product: CASSLGDGFYGYTF.

V usage is TRBV11-1 and J usage is TRBJ2-5, with D uncertain. V was cut by 5 bases and J by 5 bases, with 12 bases left in between. This CDR3 spans 13 amino acids. CDR1 is SGHAT and CDR2 is FQDESV in the germline V gene (reference sequence). The CDR3 region is CASSPRFVETQYF. The CDR3 nucleotides read TGTGCCAGCAGCCCGCGGTTTGTGGAGACCCAGTACTTC.

The CDR3 here is CASSFGGNTIYF. The CDR3 nucleotides are TGTGCCAGCAGCTTTGGAGGGAACACCATATATTTT. The chain joins TRBV11-2 to TRBJ1-3; D is unresolved. The CDR3 extends over 12 amino acids. CDR1 is SGHAT and CDR2 is FQNNGV in the germline V gene. With 3 bases removed from V and 7 bases from J, the gap between germline ends came to 7 bases.